Listed below are T cell receptor beta chains from one sample, sequenced in a study of shared clonotypes between healthy human individuals. Assay: immunoSEQ multiplex PCR; the TCRdb copy retains only in-frame clones and omits some. The data hold 1.5 million to 2.5 million clones, with about 95% observed a single time. The sequenced sample consisted of naive CD8+ T cells sorted from blood. Receptors originate from a man between 18 and 35 years old in good health. Each CDR3 is given with its conserved first and last residue. A D gene is named only where the DNA matches it firmly. Only some rows state a clone size, as once, few, many or a class for expanded clones.

D: -; V: TRBV15; J: TRBJ2-7; size: -; DNA: TGTGCCACCAGCAGATACCCCTCCGAGCAGTACTTC; CDR3: CATSRYPSEQYF
D: TRBD1; V: TRBV6-6; J: TRBJ1-6; size: -; DNA: TGTGCCAGCAGCCGGACAGGGGGTCGGTTTAATTCACCCCTCCACTTT; CDR3: CASSRTGGRFNSPLHF
D: -; V: TRBV7-9; J: TRBJ1-2; size: few; DNA: TGTGCCAGCAGCCCGTCACTCTCTGGCTACACCTTC; CDR3: CASSPSLSGYTF
D: TRBD1; V: TRBV7-6; J: TRBJ2-2; size: -; DNA: TGTGCCAGCAGCTCACGACAGGGGAACACCGGGGAGCTGTTTTTT; CDR3: CASSSRQGNTGELFF
D: TRBD1; V: TRBV5-6; J: TRBJ1-2; size: -; DNA: TGTGCCAGCAGCTCCGAGGACCTCGGACAGGATGGCTACACCTTC; CDR3: CASSSEDLGQDGYTF
D: TRBD2; V: TRBV5-6; J: TRBJ2-7; size: -; DNA: TGTGCCAGCAGCTTGATGGGCGGGAGTGCCTACGAGCAGTACTTC; CDR3: CASSLMGGSAYEQYF
D: -; V: TRBV5-1; J: TRBJ2-3; size: -; DNA: TGCGCCAGCAGCCCTATAGCGGGCACAGATACGCAGTATTTT; CDR3: CASSPIAGTDTQYF
D: -; V: TRBV4-1; J: TRBJ1-1; size: -; DNA: TGCGCCAGCAGCCAGACGACAGAGAACACTGAAGCTTTCTTT; CDR3: CASSQTTENTEAFF
D: -; V: TRBV27; J: TRBJ2-7; size: -; DNA: TGTGCCAGCAGTTACAAGATTTCCTACGAGCAGTACTTC; CDR3: CASSYKISYEQYF
D: -; V: TRBV6-1; J: TRBJ1-5; size: -; DNA: TGTGCCAGCAGTGCGGATCAGCCCCAGCATTTT; CDR3: CASSADQPQHF
D: -; V: TRBV5-1; J: TRBJ1-2; size: -; DNA: TGCGCCAGCAAGGAGGGTGAAGGTATTTTCTATGGCTACACCTTC; CDR3: CASKEGEGIFYGYTF
D: -; V: TRBV25-1; J: TRBJ2-7; size: -; DNA: TGTGCCAGCAGTTCGAGCGGGTACGAGCAGTACTTC; CDR3: CASSSSGYEQYF
D: TRBD1; V: TRBV10-1; J: TRBJ2-7; size: -; DNA: TGCGCCAGCAGTGTTGGACAGGGATACGAGCAGTACTTC; CDR3: CASSVGQGYEQYF
D: -; V: TRBV30; J: TRBJ2-7; size: -; DNA: TGTGCCTGGAGTGTAGGGGGGGGAGGCGAGCAGTACTTC; CDR3: CAWSVGGGGEQYF
D: -; V: TRBV4-3; J: TRBJ2-5; size: -; DNA: TGCGCCAGCAGCCAAGATCCCCTTTGGGACTCCGAAGAGACCCAGTACTTC; CDR3: CASSQDPLWDSEETQYF
D: TRBD2; V: TRBV7-2; J: TRBJ2-1; size: -; DNA: TGTGCCAGCAGCTTAGACAGCGGGGCTGAGAATGAGCAGTTCTTC; CDR3: CASSLDSGAENEQFF
D: -; V: TRBV5-6; J: TRBJ1-1; size: -; DNA: TGTGCCAGCAGAATGTCGGACACTGAAGCTTTCTTT; CDR3: CASRMSDTEAFF
D: -; V: TRBV6-5; J: TRBJ2-1; size: -; DNA: TGTGCCAGCAGTTACTCCGGGGGGCGACGGGATGAGCAGTTCTTC; CDR3: CASSYSGGRRDEQFF
D: TRBD2; V: TRBV4-3; J: TRBJ2-1; size: -; DNA: TGCGCCAGCAGCCATTCCGGACTAGACAATGAGCAGTTCTTC; CDR3: CASSHSGLDNEQFF
D: -; V: TRBV30; J: TRBJ1-4; size: -; DNA: TGTGCCTCCGGGGTCCGAGGGGAAAAACTGTTTTTT; CDR3: CASGVRGEKLFF
D: -; V: TRBV7-9; J: TRBJ2-7; size: -; DNA: TGTGCCAGCAGCCCCCCCGGCGGGGCCCCAGAGGAGCAGTACTTC; CDR3: CASSPPGGAPEEQYF
D: -; V: TRBV7-9; J: TRBJ1-6; size: -; DNA: TGTGCCAGCATGGATTCCTATAATTCACCCCTCCACTTT; CDR3: CASMDSYNSPLHF
D: -; V: TRBV5-1; J: TRBJ2-7; size: -; DNA: TGCGCCAGCAGCGTCACGGAGGGCAACTACGAGCAGTACTTC; CDR3: CASSVTEGNYEQYF
D: -; V: TRBV25-1; J: TRBJ1-5; size: -; DNA: TGTGCCAGCAGTGACGGACAGCCCCAGCATTTT; CDR3: CASSDGQPQHF
D: -; V: TRBV5-6; J: TRBJ2-3; size: -; DNA: TGTGCCAGCGTTATGCAGGGAACAGATACGCAGTATTTT; CDR3: CASVMQGTDTQYF
D: TRBD1; V: TRBV7-9; J: TRBJ2-7; size: -; DNA: TGTGCCAGCAGCTTTACAGGGGCCCCCTACGAGCAGTACTTC; CDR3: CASSFTGAPYEQYF
D: -; V: TRBV6-1; J: TRBJ2-2; size: -; DNA: TGTGCCAGCAGTGAATGGAATTTTAGCACCGGGGAGCTGTTTTTT; CDR3: CASSEWNFSTGELFF
D: -; V: TRBV4-1; J: TRBJ2-2; size: -; DNA: TGCGCCAGCAGCCAAGTAGGGGGTCCCGGGGAGCTGTTTTTT; CDR3: CASSQVGGPGELFF
D: -; V: TRBV29-1; J: TRBJ2-7; size: -; DNA: TGCAGCGTTGAGTTGGTGGCAGCTTACGAGCAGTACTTC; CDR3: CSVELVAAYEQYF
D: -; V: TRBV2; J: TRBJ1-1; size: -; DNA: TGTGCCAGCGAAAAGACAGGTGCTGGGGTTGAAGCTTTCTTT; CDR3: CASEKTGAGVEAFF
D: TRBD2; V: TRBV9; J: TRBJ2-3; size: -; DNA: TGTGCCAGCACCGTATGGGCGGGGGGGCCTACAGATACGCAGTATTTT; CDR3: CASTVWAGGPTDTQYF
D: TRBD1; V: TRBV29-1; J: TRBJ1-1; size: -; DNA: TGCAGCGTTCGACAGGGGGATTACATGAACACTGAAGCTTTCTTT; CDR3: CSVRQGDYMNTEAFF
D: TRBD1; V: TRBV5-6; J: TRBJ2-2; size: -; DNA: TGTGCCAGCAGCTTTGCTTTGGGACAGACGAACACCGGGGAGCTGTTTTTT; CDR3: CASSFALGQTNTGELFF
D: TRBD2; V: TRBV7-6; J: TRBJ2-3; size: -; DNA: TGTGCCAGCAGCCATAGCGGGAGCGAAGCAGATACGCAGTATTTT; CDR3: CASSHSGSEADTQYF
D: TRBD2; V: TRBV18; J: TRBJ2-7; size: -; DNA: TGTGCCAGCTCACCAGGGGGGGGAGGCGGCTACGAGCAGTACTTC; CDR3: CASSPGGGGGYEQYF
D: -; V: TRBV5-1; J: TRBJ1-2; size: -; DNA: TGCGCCAGCAGCGTTACCTTATCCGGGACAATCAACGGCTACACCTTC; CDR3: CASSVTLSGTINGYTF
D: TRBD1; V: TRBV27; J: TRBJ1-5; size: -; DNA: TGTGCCAGCAGTTTATCCTTAGGGACAGGGAATCAGCCCCAGCATTTT; CDR3: CASSLSLGTGNQPQHF
D: -; V: TRBV15; J: TRBJ2-3; size: -; DNA: TGTGCCACCAGCAGAGACGGAGAGAGCACAGATACGCAGTATTTT; CDR3: CATSRDGESTDTQYF
D: -; V: TRBV13; J: TRBJ1-1; size: -; DNA: TGTGCCAGCAGCTTCCAGGGCGCTGAGAATGAAGCTTTCTTT; CDR3: CASSFQGAENEAFF
D: TRBD1; V: TRBV7-6; J: TRBJ2-3; size: -; DNA: TGTGCCAGCGGCCAGGGGGCGGATACGCAGTATTTT; CDR3: CASGQGADTQYF